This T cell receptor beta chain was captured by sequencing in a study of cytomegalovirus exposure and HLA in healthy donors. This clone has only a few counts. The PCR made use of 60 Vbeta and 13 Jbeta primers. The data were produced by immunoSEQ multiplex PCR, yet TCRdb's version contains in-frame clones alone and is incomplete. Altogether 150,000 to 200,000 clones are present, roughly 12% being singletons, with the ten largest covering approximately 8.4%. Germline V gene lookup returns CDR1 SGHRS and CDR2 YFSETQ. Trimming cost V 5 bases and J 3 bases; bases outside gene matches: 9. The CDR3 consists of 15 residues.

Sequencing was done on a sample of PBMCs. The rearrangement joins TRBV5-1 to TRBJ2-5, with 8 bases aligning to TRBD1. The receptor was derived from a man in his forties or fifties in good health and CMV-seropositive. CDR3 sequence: CASRWTGRVEETQYF. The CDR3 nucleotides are TGCGCCAGCAGGTGGACAGGGCGAGTGGAAGAGACCCAGTACTTC.